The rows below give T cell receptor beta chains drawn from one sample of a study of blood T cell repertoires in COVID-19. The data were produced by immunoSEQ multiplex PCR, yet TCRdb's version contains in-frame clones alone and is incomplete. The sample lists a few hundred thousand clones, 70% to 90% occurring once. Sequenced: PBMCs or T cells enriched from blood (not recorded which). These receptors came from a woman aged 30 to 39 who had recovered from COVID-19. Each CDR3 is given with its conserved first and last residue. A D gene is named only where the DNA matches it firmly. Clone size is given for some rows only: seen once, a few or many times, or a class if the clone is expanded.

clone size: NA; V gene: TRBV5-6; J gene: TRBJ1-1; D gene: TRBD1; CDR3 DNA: TGTGCCAGCAGCTCCGGGACAGGGGGAAGAGGCACTGAAGCTTTCTTT; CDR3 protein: CASSSGTGGRGTEAFF
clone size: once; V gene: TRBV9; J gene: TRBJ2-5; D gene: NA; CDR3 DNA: TGTGCCAGCAGCGCCCGTCAGGGGCAAGAGACCCAGTACTTC; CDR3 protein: CASSARQGQETQYF
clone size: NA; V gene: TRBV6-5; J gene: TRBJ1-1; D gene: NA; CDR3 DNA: TGTGCCAGCAGTTGGGGCTACCGTGAAGCTTTCTTT; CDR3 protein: CASSWGYREAFF
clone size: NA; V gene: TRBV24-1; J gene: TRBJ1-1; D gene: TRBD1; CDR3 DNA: TGTGCCACCAGTGACCATACAGGGGTAGCTTTCTTT; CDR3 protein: CATSDHTGVAFF
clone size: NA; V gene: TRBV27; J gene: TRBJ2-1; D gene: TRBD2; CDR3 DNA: TGTGCCAGCAGTTTAGCGGGAGGGCCGGGTGAGCAGTTCTTC; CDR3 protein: CASSLAGGPGEQFF
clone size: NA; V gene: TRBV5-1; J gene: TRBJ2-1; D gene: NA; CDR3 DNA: TGCGCCAGCAGCTCCGGACAGTGGAGCAATGAGCAGTTCTTC; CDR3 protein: CASSSGQWSNEQFF
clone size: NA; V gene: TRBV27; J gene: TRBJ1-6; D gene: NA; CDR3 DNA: TGTGCCAGCAGTTTCGATTTCGGGGATCGTAATTCACCCCTCCACTTT; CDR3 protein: CASSFDFGDRNSPLHF
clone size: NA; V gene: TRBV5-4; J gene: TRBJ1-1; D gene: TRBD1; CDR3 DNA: TGTGCCAGCAGCTTATTTCGACAGGGAGGAGGCACTGAAGCTTTCTTT; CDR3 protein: CASSLFRQGGGTEAFF
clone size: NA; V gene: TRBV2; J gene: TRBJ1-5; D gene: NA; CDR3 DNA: TGTGCCAGCAGTTCCGACAGCGCTAATCAGCCCCAGCATTTT; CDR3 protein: CASSSDSANQPQHF
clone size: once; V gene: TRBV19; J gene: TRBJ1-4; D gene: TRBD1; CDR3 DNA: TGTGCCAGTACTTACAGGGGTACAACTAATGAAAAACTGTTTTTT; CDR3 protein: CASTYRGTTNEKLFF
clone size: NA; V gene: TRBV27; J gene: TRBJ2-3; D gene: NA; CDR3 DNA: TGTGCCAGCAGTGGCAGTGCCACAGATACGCAGTATTTT; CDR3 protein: CASSGSATDTQYF
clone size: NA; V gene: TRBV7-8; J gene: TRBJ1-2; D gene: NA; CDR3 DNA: TGTGCCAGCAGCTTAGTAGGGGGGGGCACCTATGGCTACACCTTC; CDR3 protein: CASSLVGGGTYGYTF
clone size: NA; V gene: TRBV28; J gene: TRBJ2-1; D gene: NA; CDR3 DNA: TGTGCCAGCAGCCTTCCATCAGGAGGAAGTAATGAGCAGTTCTTC; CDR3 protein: CASSLPSGGSNEQFF
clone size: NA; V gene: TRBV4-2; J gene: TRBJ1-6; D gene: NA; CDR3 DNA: TGTGCCAGCAGCCAAGAGAAGCCCATTTCGACCCTCCACTTT; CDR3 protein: CASSQEKPISTLHF
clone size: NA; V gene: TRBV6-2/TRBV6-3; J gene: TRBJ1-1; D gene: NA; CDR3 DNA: TGTGCCAGCAGTTCAGCTAGGCGGCGCGCTTTCTTT; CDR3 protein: CASSSARRRAFF
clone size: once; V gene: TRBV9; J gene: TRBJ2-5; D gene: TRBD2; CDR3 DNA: TGTGCCAGCAGCGGAACTAGCGGGGGTTCTCAAGAGACCCAGTACTTC; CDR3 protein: CASSGTSGGSQETQYF
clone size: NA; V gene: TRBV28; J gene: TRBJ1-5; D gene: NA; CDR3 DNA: TGTGCCAGCAGCCCACAGGCCTATAGCAATCAGCCCCAGCATTTT; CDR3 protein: CASSPQAYSNQPQHF
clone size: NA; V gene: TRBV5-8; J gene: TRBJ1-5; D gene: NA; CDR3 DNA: TGTGCCAGCAGCCACGCAATCCAGGGAAGGGGCAATCAGCCCCAGCATTTT; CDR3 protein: CASSHAIQGRGNQPQHF
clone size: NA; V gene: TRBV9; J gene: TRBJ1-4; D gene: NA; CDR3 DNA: TGTGCCAGCAGCCCAGCAGGGACATATGATGAGGAACTGTTTTTT; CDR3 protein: CASSPAGTYDEELFF
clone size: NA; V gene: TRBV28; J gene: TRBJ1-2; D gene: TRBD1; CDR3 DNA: TGTGCCAGCAGTGAGACAGGGGTCTATGGCTACACCTTC; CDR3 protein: CASSETGVYGYTF
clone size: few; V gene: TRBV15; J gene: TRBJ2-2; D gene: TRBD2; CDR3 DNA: TGTGCCACCAGACTAGCGGGGGCCCCGAACACCGGGGAGCTGTTTTTT; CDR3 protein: CATRLAGAPNTGELFF
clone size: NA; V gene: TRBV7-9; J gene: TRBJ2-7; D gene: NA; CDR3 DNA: TGTGCCAGCAGCTTATTTCCCGGGTTTATTTACGAGCAGTACTTC; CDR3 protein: CASSLFPGFIYEQYF
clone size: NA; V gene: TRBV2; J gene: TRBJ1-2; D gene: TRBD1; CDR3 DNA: TGTGCCAGCCGACAGGGGACTGTCAGCTACACCTTC; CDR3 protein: CASRQGTVSYTF
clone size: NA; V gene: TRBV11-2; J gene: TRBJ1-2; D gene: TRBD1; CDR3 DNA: TGTGCCAGCAGCTTAGTAAACCCGACAGGGTGGGGTGGCTACACCTTC; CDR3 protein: CASSLVNPTGWGGYTF
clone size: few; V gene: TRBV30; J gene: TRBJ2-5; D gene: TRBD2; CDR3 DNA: TGTGCCTGCTCCGGGAGGATCCAAGAGACCCAGTACTTC; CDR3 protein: CACSGRIQETQYF
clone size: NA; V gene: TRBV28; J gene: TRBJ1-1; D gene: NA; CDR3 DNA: TGTGCCAGCAGATCCGGGTCAGGGCTGGCTGAAGCTTTCTTT; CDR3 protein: CASRSGSGLAEAFF
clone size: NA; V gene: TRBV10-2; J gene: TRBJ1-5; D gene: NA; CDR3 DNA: TGCGCCAGCAGTGAGTCGATGCGGATCCAGCCCCAGCATTTT; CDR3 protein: CASSESMRIQPQHF
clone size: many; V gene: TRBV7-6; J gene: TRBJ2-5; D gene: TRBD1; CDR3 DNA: TGTGCCAGCAGCCCGACCGGGACAGAAGTGGAGACCCAGTACTTC; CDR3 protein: CASSPTGTEVETQYF
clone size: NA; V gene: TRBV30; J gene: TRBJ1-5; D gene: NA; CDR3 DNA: TGTGCCTGGAGAGAAACTACAGGTTACAATCAGCCCCAGCATTTT; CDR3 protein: CAWRETTGYNQPQHF
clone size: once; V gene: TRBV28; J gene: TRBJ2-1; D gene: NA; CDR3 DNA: TGTGCCAGCAGCCCTAGAGATGAGCAGTTCTTC; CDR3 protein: CASSPRDEQFF
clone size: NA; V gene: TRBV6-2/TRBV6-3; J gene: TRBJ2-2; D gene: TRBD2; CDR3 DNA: TGTGCCAGCAGCTTACTAGCGGGAGGGCCCGGGGAGCTGTTTTTT; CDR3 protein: CASSLLAGGPGELFF